A selection of T cell receptor beta chains follows, all from one sample in a study of blood T cell repertoires in COVID-19. The method was immunoSEQ multiplex PCR; TCRdb's version includes in-frame clones alone and lacks a portion of them. The sample shows 150,000 to 180,000 clones, roughly 80% of them seen only once. Sample: peripheral blood. The receptor source for this set is a woman in her sixties or seventies with COVID-19, enrolled during active disease. The CDR3 runs from the conserved cysteine through the conserved F or W. Fields, in order: D gene, clone size, V gene, J gene, CDR3 protein, CDR3 DNA. The D gene is left open where the match is weak. Clone size is shown for a subset of rows, as once, few, many or a class of expanded clone.

>TRBD1|NA|TRBV5-1|TRBJ1-2
CASSSIQGGDGYTF
TGCGCCAGCAGCTCGATACAGGGGGGCGATGGCTACACCTTC
>NA|NA|TRBV6-1|TRBJ2-5
CASSEARQKETQYF
TGTGCCAGCAGTGAAGCGCGGCAGAAAGAGACCCAGTACTTC
>TRBD1|NA|TRBV6-5|TRBJ1-2
CASSPGGYGYTF
TGTGCCAGCAGCCCAGGGGGCTATGGCTACACCTTC
>NA|NA|TRBV5-1|TRBJ1-2
CASRRQSSNYGYTF
TGCGCCAGCCGTAGACAGTCGTCTAACTATGGCTACACCTTC
>NA|NA|TRBV11-1|TRBJ1-1
CASSLVRGPTEAFF
TGTGCCAGCAGCTTAGTTCGGGGTCCCACTGAAGCTTTCTTT
>NA|NA|TRBV21-1|TRBJ1-2
CAIKAGQGPPDYGYTF
TGTGCCATCAAGGCGGGACAGGGACCCCCCGACTATGGCTACACCTTC
>NA|NA|TRBV6-4|TRBJ1-1
CARTRGLNTEAFF
TGTGCCAGAACCAGGGGCCTGAACACTGAAGCTTTCTTT
>TRBD2|NA|TRBV11-2|TRBJ2-7
CASSLVGGEYEQYF
TGTGCCAGCAGCTTGGTGGGGGGGGAATACGAGCAGTACTTC
>TRBD1|NA|TRBV6-5|TRBJ1-4
CASSYGTGGEKLFF
TGTGCCAGCAGTTATGGGACAGGCGGTGAAAAACTGTTTTTT
>TRBD2|NA|TRBV14|TRBJ2-3
CASSPVGRGGLTDTQYF
TGTGCCAGCAGCCCCGTCGGGCGGGGGGGCCTAACAGATACGCAGTATTTT
>NA|NA|TRBV4-1|TRBJ1-2
CASSHPGGGDGYTF
TGCGCCAGCAGCCACCCTGGCGGGGGAGATGGCTACACCTTC
>NA|NA|TRBV4-1|TRBJ2-1
CASSQVGTSYNEQFF
TGCGCCAGCAGCCAAGTAGGAACTAGCTACAATGAGCAGTTCTTC
>NA|few|TRBV18|TRBJ1-4
CASSPTLGSGEKLFF
TGTGCCAGCTCACCAACTTTGGGCTCAGGGGAAAAACTGTTTTTT
>TRBD2|NA|TRBV4-1|TRBJ2-7
CASSLPRGLAGDSYEQYF
TGCGCCAGCAGCCTACCCCGGGGACTAGCGGGAGACTCCTACGAGCAGTACTTC
>NA|NA|TRBV6-5|TRBJ1-5
CASRDLQGYQPQHF
TGTGCCAGCAGGGACCTACAGGGATATCAGCCCCAGCATTTT
>NA|once|TRBV14|TRBJ2-2
CASSQVLTGELFF
TGTGCCAGCAGCCAAGTACTCACCGGGGAGCTGTTTTTT
>TRBD2|NA|TRBV7-8|TRBJ2-3
CASSLRPSGGSTDTQYF
TGTGCCAGCAGCTTAAGGCCTAGCGGGGGGAGCACAGATACGCAGTATTTT
>TRBD1|once|TRBV13|TRBJ2-3
CASSLVGQGATDTQYF
TGTGCCAGCAGCTTAGTGGGACAGGGGGCGACAGATACGCAGTATTTT
>TRBD1|NA|TRBV19|TRBJ1-2
CASSVSGTGDRGYTF
TGTGCCAGTAGTGTCTCCGGGACAGGGGATAGGGGCTACACCTTC
>NA|NA|TRBV6-1|TRBJ1-1
CASSEGRPMNTEAFF
TGTGCCAGCAGTGAAGGGAGGCCGATGAACACTGAAGCTTTCTTT
>NA|few|TRBV19|TRBJ1-3
CASRSYSGTIYF
TGTGCCAGCCGTTCTTACTCGGGCACCATATATTTT
>TRBD1|few|TRBV18|TRBJ1-2
CASSPGGQGSYGYTF
TGTGCCAGCTCACCTGGGGGACAGGGTAGCTATGGCTACACCTTC
>NA|NA|TRBV25-1|TRBJ1-4
CASSARTAEKLFF
TGTGCCAGCAGTGCACGGACAGCCGAAAAACTGTTTTTT
>TRBD1|NA|TRBV15|TRBJ2-2
CATGRDRVAGELFF
TGTGCCACCGGCCGGGACAGGGTGGCCGGGGAGCTGTTTTTT
>NA|NA|TRBV7-6|TRBJ1-3
CASSLSRVSGNTIYF
TGTGCCAGCAGCTTGTCAAGAGTCTCTGGAAACACCATATATTTT
>TRBD1|NA|TRBV3-1/TRBV3-2|TRBJ2-5
CASSTRQGGETQYF
TGTGCCAGCAGCACACGACAGGGCGGAGAGACCCAGTACTTC
>TRBD1|NA|TRBV5-4|TRBJ1-4
CASSLLGTGDEKLFF
TGTGCCAGCAGCTTGTTGGGGACAGGGGACGAAAAACTGTTTTTT